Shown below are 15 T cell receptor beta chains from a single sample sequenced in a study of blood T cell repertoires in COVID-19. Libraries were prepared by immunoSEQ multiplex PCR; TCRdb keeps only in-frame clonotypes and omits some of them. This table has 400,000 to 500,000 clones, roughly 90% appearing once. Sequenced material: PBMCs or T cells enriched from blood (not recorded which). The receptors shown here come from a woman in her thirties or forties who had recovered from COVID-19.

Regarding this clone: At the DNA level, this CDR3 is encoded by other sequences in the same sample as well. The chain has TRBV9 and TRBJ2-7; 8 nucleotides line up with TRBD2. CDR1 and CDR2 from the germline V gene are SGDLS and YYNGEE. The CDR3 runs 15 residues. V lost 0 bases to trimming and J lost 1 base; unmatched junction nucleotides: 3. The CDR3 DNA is TGTGCCAGCAGCGTAGGAACTAGCGGATCCTACGAGCAGTACTTC. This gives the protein CASSVGTSGSYEQYF.

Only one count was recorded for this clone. The CDR3 DNA reads TGCGCCAGCAGCCAAGATTCTCAAGGGGTGGGGACCCAGTACTTC. Protein product: CASSQDSQGVGTQYF. V and J are TRBV4-3 and TRBJ2-5; D might be TRBD1 (5 bases). Looked up from germline, CDR1 is LGHNA and CDR2 is YSLEER. The CDR3 extends over 15 amino acids. V was clipped by 0 bases and J by 7 bases, with 15 bases between them.

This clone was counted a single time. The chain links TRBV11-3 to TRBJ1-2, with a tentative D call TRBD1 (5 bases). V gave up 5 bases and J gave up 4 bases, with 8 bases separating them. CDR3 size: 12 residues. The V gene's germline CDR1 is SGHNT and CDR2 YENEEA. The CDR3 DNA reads TGTGCCAGCAGCGGCAGGGTCTATGGCTACACCTTC. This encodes CASSGRVYGYTF.

This CDR3 is CASKKREGNYEQYF. The CDR3 DNA sequence: TGTGCCAGCAAGAAGCGGGAGGGCAACTACGAGCAGTACTTC. The chain uses TRBV7-2 and TRBJ2-7; 10 bases are a match to TRBD2. This CDR3 comprises 14 residues. Trimming took 7 bases from V and 3 from J; bases not matched to a gene: 6. The germline V gene encodes CDR1 SGHTA and CDR2 FQGNSA.

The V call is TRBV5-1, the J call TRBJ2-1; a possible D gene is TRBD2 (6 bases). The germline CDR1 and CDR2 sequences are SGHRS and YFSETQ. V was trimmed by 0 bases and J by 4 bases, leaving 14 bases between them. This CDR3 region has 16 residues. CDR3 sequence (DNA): TGCGCCAGCAGCTTGGCCGGGACTGTCTTGTACAATGAGCAGTTCTTC. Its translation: CASSLAGTVLYNEQFF.

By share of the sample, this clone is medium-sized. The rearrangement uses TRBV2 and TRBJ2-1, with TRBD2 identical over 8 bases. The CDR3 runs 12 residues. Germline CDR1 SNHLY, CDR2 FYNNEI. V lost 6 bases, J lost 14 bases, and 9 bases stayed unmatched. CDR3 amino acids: CASRATGTSEFF. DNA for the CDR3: TGTGCCAGCAGGGCTACCGGGACTAGTGAGTTCTTC.

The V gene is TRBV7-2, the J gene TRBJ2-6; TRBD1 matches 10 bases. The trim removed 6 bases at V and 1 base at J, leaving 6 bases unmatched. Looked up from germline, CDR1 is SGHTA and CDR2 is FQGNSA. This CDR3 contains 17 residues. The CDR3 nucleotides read TGTGCCAGCAGTCGACGACAGGGGGCTTCTGGGGCCAACGTCCTGACTTTC. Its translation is CASSRRQGASGANVLTF.

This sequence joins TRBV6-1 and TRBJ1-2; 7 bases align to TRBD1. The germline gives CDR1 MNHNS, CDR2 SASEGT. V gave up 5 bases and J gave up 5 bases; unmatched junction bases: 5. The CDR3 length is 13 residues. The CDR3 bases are TGTGCCAGCAGTCGCGACAGGGATTATGGCTACACCTTC. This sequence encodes CASSRDRDYGYTF.

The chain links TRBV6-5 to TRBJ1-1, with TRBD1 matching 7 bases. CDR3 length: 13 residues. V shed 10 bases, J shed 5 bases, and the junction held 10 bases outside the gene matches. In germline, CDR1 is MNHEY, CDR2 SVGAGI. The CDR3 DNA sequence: TGTGCCATCCTTGGGGACAGTTGGACTGAAGCTTTCTTT. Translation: CAILGDSWTEAFF.

CDR3 sequence (DNA): TGTGCCAGCAGCAAAGTTTTGCGAACCGGGGAGCTGTTTTTT. Translating gives CASSKVLRTGELFF. The chain has TRBV21-1 and TRBJ2-2; the table's D call TRBD2 went unverified against the DNA. TRBV21-1 constitutes a pseudogene. This CDR3 has 14 amino acids.

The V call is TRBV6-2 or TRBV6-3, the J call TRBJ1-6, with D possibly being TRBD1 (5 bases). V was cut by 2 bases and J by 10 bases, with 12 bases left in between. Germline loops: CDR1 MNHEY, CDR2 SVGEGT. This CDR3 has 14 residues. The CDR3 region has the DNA TGTGCCAGCAGTTACGGGACTCGAGGGTCACCCCTCCACTTT. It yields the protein CASSYGTRGSPLHF.

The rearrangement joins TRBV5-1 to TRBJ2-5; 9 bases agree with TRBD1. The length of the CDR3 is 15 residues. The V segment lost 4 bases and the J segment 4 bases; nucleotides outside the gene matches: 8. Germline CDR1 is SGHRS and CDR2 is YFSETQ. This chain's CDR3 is CASSIQQGAGETQYF. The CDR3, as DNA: TGCGCCAGCAGCATTCAACAGGGGGCCGGAGAGACCCAGTACTTC.

CDR3 loop: CASAGTGTGEQYF. CDR3 nucleotide sequence: TGTGCCAGCGCAGGAACAGGGACCGGCGAGCAGTACTTC. The chain combines TRBV6-5 with TRBJ2-7, with TRBD1 as a possible D gene (6 bases). CDR1 MNHEY and CDR2 SVGAGI come from the germline V gene. V was shortened by 8 bases and J by 6 bases, with 17 bases between the two germline ends. This CDR3 has 13 amino acids.

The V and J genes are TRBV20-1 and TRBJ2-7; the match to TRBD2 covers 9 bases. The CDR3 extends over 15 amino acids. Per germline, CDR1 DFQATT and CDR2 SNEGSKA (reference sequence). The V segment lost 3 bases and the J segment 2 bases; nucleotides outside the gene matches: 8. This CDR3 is CSASRAASGTYEQYF. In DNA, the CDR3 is TGCAGTGCTAGTCGAGCGGCTAGCGGGACCTACGAGCAGTACTTC.

CDR3 DNA sequence: TGTGCCAGCAGCTCCCAGTTTGAAAGTACAGGGGGCCAAGAGACCCAGTACTTC. Translating gives CASSSQFESTGGQETQYF. V usage is TRBV7-9 and J usage is TRBJ2-5; 8 nucleotides match TRBD1. The CDR3 consists of 18 residues. After removal of 4 bases from V and 1 base from J, the junction contained 14 bases not matched to a gene. The germline V gene encodes CDR1 SEHNR and CDR2 FQNEAQ (reference sequence). Full variable domain (rest looked up from reference TRBV7-9 and TRBJ2-5): DTGVSQNPRHKITKRGQNVTFRCDPISEHNRLYWYRQTLGQGPEFLTYFQNEAQLEKSRLLSDRFSAERPKGSFSTLEIQRTEQGDSAMYLCASSSQFESTGGQETQYFGPGTRLLVL.